This note documents a single T cell receptor (beta chain) sequence. The data originate from a study of radiotherapy plus CTLA-4 blockade in lung cancer. V dropped 4 bases and J dropped 2; count of bases not matched to a gene: 5. The CDR3 contains 14 residues. The germline V gene encodes CDR1 SGHRS and CDR2 YFSETQ. The assay was immunoSEQ multiplex PCR, and TCRdb's table has in-frame clones only and misses some. Altogether approximately 40,000 clones are present, over 65% being singletons, with the ten largest covering about 8.1%. This sequence joins TRBV5-1 and TRBJ1-1; 7 bases agree with TRBD1. Sequencing was performed on peripheral blood, taken from a patient treated with radiotherapy plus ipilimumab. This TCR came from a human donor with non-small cell lung cancer who had stable disease on radiotherapy plus ipilimumab. CDR3 protein: CASSGGQVNTEAFF. CDR3 DNA: TGCGCCAGCAGCGGAGGACAGGTTAACACTGAAGCTTTCTTT. The variable domain in full, completed from reference TRBV5-1 and TRBJ1-1, reads KAGVTQTPRYLIKTRGQQVTLSCSPISGHRSVSWYQQTPGQGLQFLFEYFSETQRNKGNFPGRFSGRQFSNSRSEMNVSTLELGDSALYLCASSGGQVNTEAFFGQGTRLTVV.